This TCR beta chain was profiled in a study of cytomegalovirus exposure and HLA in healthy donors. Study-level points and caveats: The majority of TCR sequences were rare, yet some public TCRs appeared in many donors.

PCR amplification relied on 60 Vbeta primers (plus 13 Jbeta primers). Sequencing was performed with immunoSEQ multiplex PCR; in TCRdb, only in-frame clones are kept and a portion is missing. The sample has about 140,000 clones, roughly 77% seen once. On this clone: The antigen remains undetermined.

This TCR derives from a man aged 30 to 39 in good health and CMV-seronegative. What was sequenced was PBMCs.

This CDR3 is CASSLGGGSSYEQYF. The CDR3 nucleotides are TGTGCCAGCAGCCTTGGCGGGGGGAGCTCCTACGAGCAGTACTTC. This chain uses TRBV5-6 with TRBJ2-7; 8 bases match TRBD2. V lost 4 bases, J lost 0 bases, and 6 bases stayed unmatched. CDR3 length: 15 residues. Germline V gives CDR1 SGHDT, CDR2 YYEEEE.